The 14 T cell receptor beta chains given below trace back to one sample, sequenced in a study of tumor-infiltrating lymphocytes in primary liver carcinoma. In addition to blood RNA drawn from unsorted whole blood, germline DNA was extracted. Researchers generated TCR beta cDNA from about 530 ng of total RNA, relying on a constant-region primer. TCR beta libraries came from three nested multiplex PCR rounds using slightly modified ARM-PCR. The two initial PCR rounds, roughly 10 cycles each, used TRBV1-TRBV30 forward and C-beta reverse primers. TCRdb reprocessed the multiplex PCR reads with MiXCR, giving one entry per CDR3 protein. The profile covers about 200,000 distinct CDR3 sequences, with less than 75% appearing a single time and around 7.1% taken by the ten largest. The sequenced material came from peripheral blood. Receptors were obtained from a woman aged 55-69 years with primary liver carcinoma and hepatitis B virus infection.

Only a few counts were recorded for this clonotype. This sequence joins TRBV11-2 and TRBJ2-5; 12 bases agree with TRBD2. The CDR3 length is 17 residues. The germline CDR1 and CDR2 sequences are SGHAT and FQNNGV. After removal of 5 bases from V and 4 bases from J, the junction contained 11 bases not matched to a gene. The CDR3 loop is CASSARTLAGGRETQYF. The DNA of the CDR3 is TGTGCCAGCAGCGCGAGAACTCTAGCGGGAGGGCGAGAGACCCAGTACTTC.

About this clonotype: Mismatch with germline at one junction end may stem from a read error. The chain joins TRBV11-2 to TRBJ2-4; TRBD1 aligns across 7 bases. CDR1 and CDR2 (germline): SGHAT, FQNNGV. This CDR3 has 14 residues. For the CDR3, the DNA is TGTGCCAGCAGCCTGACAGGGCATGATGTCATTAAGTACTTC. Its translation is CASSLTGHDVIKYF.

There are a few counts of this clonotype. This chain links TRBV28 with TRBJ1-5; D remains unclear. CDR1 and CDR2 (germline): MDHEN, SYDVKM. V lost 3 bases, J lost 3 bases, and 15 bases lay in between. The CDR3 runs 16 residues. CDR3 protein: CASSFTGNIVNQPQHF. Written as DNA, the CDR3 is TGTGCCAGCAGTTTTACCGGGAATATCGTCAATCAGCCCCAGCATTTT.

A remark on this clonotype: The conserved phenylalanine or tryptophan normally closing the CDR3 is absent here, so this likely arose from a read error. J is TRBJ2-7 and V is TRBV30, with D hard to call. V was pared by 4 bases and J by 3 bases, with 16 bases between. The CDR3 sequence is 14 residues long. Germline CDR1 and CDR2: GTSNPN and SVGIG (reference sequence). DNA of the CDR3: TGTGCCTGGACGTATGTGATTACCCACTACGAGCAGTACCTC. It codes for CAWTYVITHYEQYL.

This chain connects TRBV7-8 to TRBJ1-2; D call uncertain. The V gene lost 1 base and the J gene lost 0 bases, with 9 bases spanning the gap. The CDR3 consists of 15 residues. Germline values: CDR1 SGHVS, CDR2 FQNEAQ. The CDR3 region has the DNA TGTGCCAGCAGCTTAGTGGAGGGAGCTAACTATGGCTACACCTTC. This sequence encodes CASSLVEGANYGYTF.

V and J are TRBV7-9 and TRBJ2-2; D is perhaps TRBD1 (5 bases). The CDR3 totals 16 residues. Germline V CDR1 and CDR2: SEHNR, FQNEAQ (reference sequence). V shed 1 base and J shed 6 bases, with 15 bases lying between them. CDR3 protein: CASSLVAGHPAGELFF. DNA for the CDR3: TGTGCCAGCAGCTTAGTTGCAGGGCATCCAGCCGGGGAGCTGTTTTTT.

With respect to this clonotype: As the CDR3 is not closed by the conserved phenylalanine or tryptophan, this likely results from a read error. The chain recombines TRBV5-1 with TRBJ1-1, with 7 bases lining up with TRBD1. The CDR3 has 15 residues. Losses at the gene ends were 4 bases for V and 4 bases for J; bases not matched to a gene: 10. Germline V gene lookup returns CDR1 SGHRS and CDR2 YFSETQ. The CDR3 here is CASSGQTGSRTEAFL. The DNA of the CDR3 is TGCGCCAGCAGCGGACAGACAGGGTCGCGCACTGAAGCTTTCCTT.

This clonotype appeared a single time. Since a much larger clone is just one base distant, this may be a read error. This chain links TRBV4-1 with TRBJ2-1; the D call may be TRBD1 or TRBD2 (5 bases each). The CDR3 loop spans 19 amino acids. Trimming removed 4 bases at V and 11 bases at J, with 33 bases between. The germline V gene encodes CDR1 MGHRA and CDR2 YSYEKL. The CDR3, as DNA: TGCGCCAGCAGCCTCCTAGCAGGGTACCCCACTTCGCCCCTCTGGAAGCAGTTCTTC. Translation gives CASSLLAGYPTSPLWKQFF.

About this clonotype: A junction end diverges from the germline sequence, so it may reflect a read error. In DNA form, the CDR3 reads TGTGCCAGCAGCTTGCTCGCGGGAGGGCCCACAGGTACGCAGTATTTT. It specifies CASSLLAGGPTGTQYF. This rearrangement joins TRBV5-4 to TRBJ2-3; 9 nucleotides line up with TRBD2. Per germline, CDR1 SGHNT and CDR2 YYREEE (reference sequence). The CDR3 covers 16 residues.

This clonotype was observed at least ten times. The chain combines TRBV28 with TRBJ2-1; TRBD2 matches 13 bases. This CDR3 contains 15 residues. CDR1 and CDR2 (germline): MDHEN, SYDVKM. The CDR3 is CGLTTWTSGSNEQFF. The CDR3 DNA sequence: TGTGGACTGACAACTTGGACTAGCGGGAGTAATGAGCAGTTCTTC.

As to this clonotype: Relative to the germline gene, one junction end is altered; a read error may explain this. The chain is built from TRBV13 and TRBJ2-7; the D is unclear. CDR1 and CDR2 (germline): PRHDT, FYEKMQ (reference sequence). The CDR3 contains 12 residues. For the CDR3, the DNA is TGTGCCAGCAGCTTAGGGCCCTACGGGCAGTACTTC. Translated, it gives CASSLGPYGQYF.

This chain's CDR3 is CASSLPQGKETQYF. The CDR3, as DNA: TGTGCCAGCAGTTTACCCCAGGGTAAAGAGACCCAGTACTTC. The V call is TRBV28, the J call TRBJ2-5, with a possible D match to TRBD1 (5 bases). Looked up from germline, CDR1 is MDHEN and CDR2 is SYDVKM. V was clipped by 2 bases and J by 3 bases, with 10 bases between them. This CDR3 is 14 amino acids long.

About this clonotype: This may arise from a read error, as a much more abundant clone is one base away. The chain recombines TRBV5-4 with TRBJ2-1; TRBD2 agrees at 9 bases. CDR3 length: 15 amino acids. Trimming took 4 bases from V and 7 from J; bases not matched to a gene: 9. Germline loops: CDR1 SGHNT, CDR2 YYREEE (reference sequence). The CDR3 DNA reads as TGTGCCAGCAGCCCGCGGGGGGGCACTTTGAATGAGCAGTTCTTC. Encoded protein: CASSPRGGTLNEQFF.

About this clonotype: Given a much more abundant clone one base away, this may be a read error. The V and J genes are TRBV6-2 or TRBV6-3 and TRBJ2-7; the D call may be TRBD1 or TRBD2 (5 bases each). V gave up 6 bases and J gave up 5 bases, with 17 bases separating them. The CDR3 extends over 14 amino acids. The germline gives CDR1 MNHEY, CDR2 SVGEGT. The CDR3 reads CASSLRDGAHEQYF. The CDR3 DNA reads TGTGCCAGCAGCCTCCGGGACGGGGCCCACGAGCAGTACTTC.